The rows below give T cell receptor beta chains drawn from one sample of a study of shared clonotypes between healthy human individuals. Profiling relied on immunoSEQ multiplex PCR, and the TCRdb table lists in-frame clones only, not all of them. The table includes approximately 530,000 clones, almost 97% detected once. Sequenced material: naive CD4+ T cells sorted from blood. These receptors originate from a woman between 25 and 40 years old in good health. The CDR3 runs from the conserved cysteine through the conserved F or W. A D gene is named only where the DNA matches it firmly. A clone size is listed for some rows: how often the clone was seen (once, few, many), or a class if it is expanded.

abundance: -
d_gene: TRBD2
j_gene: TRBJ2-1
v_gene: TRBV25-1
CDR3aa: CASRTSGSRYSSYNEQFF
CDR3nt: TGTGCCAGCAGAACTAGCGGGAGCCGATACAGCTCCTACAATGAGCAGTTCTTC

abundance: few
d_gene: -
j_gene: TRBJ1-4
v_gene: TRBV5-1
CDR3aa: CASSLIRNEKLFF
CDR3nt: TGCGCCAGCAGCTTGATAAGGAATGAAAAACTGTTTTTT

abundance: -
d_gene: -
j_gene: TRBJ1-4
v_gene: TRBV25-1
CDR3aa: CASKGGATNEKLFF
CDR3nt: TGTGCCAGCAAAGGGGGTGCAACTAATGAAAAACTGTTTTTT

abundance: -
d_gene: -
j_gene: TRBJ2-7
v_gene: TRBV7-8
CDR3aa: CASSPDTTSGYF
CDR3nt: TGTGCCAGCAGCCCCGACACCACGAGTGGGTACTTC

abundance: once
d_gene: TRBD2
j_gene: TRBJ2-1
v_gene: TRBV6-6
CDR3aa: CASTWQAGGEQFF
CDR3nt: TGTGCCAGCACTTGGCAAGCGGGAGGTGAGCAGTTCTTC

abundance: -
d_gene: TRBD2
j_gene: TRBJ2-7
v_gene: TRBV27
CDR3aa: CASSPHPSGTSNEQYF
CDR3nt: TGTGCCAGCAGTCCCCACCCTTCCGGGACTAGCAACGAGCAGTACTTC

abundance: -
d_gene: TRBD2
j_gene: TRBJ2-5
v_gene: TRBV5-6
CDR3aa: CASSGLAGGKETQYF
CDR3nt: TGTGCCAGCAGTGGACTAGCGGGAGGTAAAGAGACCCAGTACTTC

abundance: -
d_gene: -
j_gene: TRBJ1-1
v_gene: TRBV7-9
CDR3aa: CASSFIAGDGEAFF
CDR3nt: TGTGCCAGCAGCTTCATAGCAGGCGACGGGGAAGCTTTCTTT

abundance: -
d_gene: -
j_gene: TRBJ2-7
v_gene: TRBV9
CDR3aa: CASSVAGHLGNYEQYF
CDR3nt: TGTGCCAGCAGCGTAGCCGGACATTTGGGCAACTACGAGCAGTACTTC

abundance: -
d_gene: TRBD1
j_gene: TRBJ2-7
v_gene: TRBV5-5
CDR3aa: CASSSLVGQGNYEQYF
CDR3nt: TGTGCCAGCAGCTCCCTTGTGGGACAGGGGAATTACGAGCAGTACTTC

abundance: -
d_gene: -
j_gene: TRBJ2-5
v_gene: TRBV6-6
CDR3aa: CASSSALGETQYF
CDR3nt: TGTGCCAGCAGCTCTGCCTTGGGGGAGACCCAGTACTTC

abundance: once
d_gene: TRBD2
j_gene: TRBJ2-1
v_gene: TRBV4-1
CDR3aa: CASSQENQASGSPRNEQFF
CDR3nt: TGCGCCAGCAGCCAAGAAAATCAGGCTAGCGGCAGCCCTCGCAATGAGCAGTTCTTC

abundance: -
d_gene: TRBD2
j_gene: TRBJ2-2
v_gene: TRBV5-1
CDR3aa: CASSLAGTSVTGELFF
CDR3nt: TGCGCCAGCAGCTTGGCTGGGACTAGCGTAACCGGGGAGCTGTTTTTT

abundance: -
d_gene: -
j_gene: TRBJ1-4
v_gene: TRBV25-1
CDR3aa: CASSEAGISEKLFF
CDR3nt: TGTGCCAGCAGTGAGGCAGGGATATCTGAAAAACTGTTTTTT